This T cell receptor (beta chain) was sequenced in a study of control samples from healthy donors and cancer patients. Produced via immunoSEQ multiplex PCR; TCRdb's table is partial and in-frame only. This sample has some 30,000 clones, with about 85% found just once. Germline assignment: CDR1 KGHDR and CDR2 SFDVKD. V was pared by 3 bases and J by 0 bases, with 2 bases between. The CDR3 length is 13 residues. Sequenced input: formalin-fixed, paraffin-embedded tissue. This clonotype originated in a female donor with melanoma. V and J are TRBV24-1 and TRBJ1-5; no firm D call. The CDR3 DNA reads TGTGCCACCAGTGATCTTAGCAATCAGCCCCAGCATTTT. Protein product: CATSDLSNQPQHF.